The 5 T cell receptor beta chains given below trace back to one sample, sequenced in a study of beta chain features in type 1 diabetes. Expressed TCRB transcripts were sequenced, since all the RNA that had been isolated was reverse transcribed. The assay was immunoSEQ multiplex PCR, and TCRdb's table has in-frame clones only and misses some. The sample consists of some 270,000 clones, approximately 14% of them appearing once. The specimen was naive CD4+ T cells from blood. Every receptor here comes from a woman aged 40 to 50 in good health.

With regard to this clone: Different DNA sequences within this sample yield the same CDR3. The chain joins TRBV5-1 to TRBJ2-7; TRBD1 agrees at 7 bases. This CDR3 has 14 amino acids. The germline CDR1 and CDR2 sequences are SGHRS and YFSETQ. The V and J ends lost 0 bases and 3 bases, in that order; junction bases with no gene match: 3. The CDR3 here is CASSLAPGGYEQYF. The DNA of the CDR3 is TGCGCCAGCAGCTTGGCTCCAGGGGGCTACGAGCAGTACTTC.

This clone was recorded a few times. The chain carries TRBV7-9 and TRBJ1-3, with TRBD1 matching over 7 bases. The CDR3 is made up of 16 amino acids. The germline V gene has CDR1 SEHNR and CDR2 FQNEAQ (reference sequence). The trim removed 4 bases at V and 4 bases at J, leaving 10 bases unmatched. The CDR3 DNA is TGTGCCAGCAGCTCGGACAGGCGGCGGACAGGAAACACCATATATTTT. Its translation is CASSSDRRRTGNTIYF.

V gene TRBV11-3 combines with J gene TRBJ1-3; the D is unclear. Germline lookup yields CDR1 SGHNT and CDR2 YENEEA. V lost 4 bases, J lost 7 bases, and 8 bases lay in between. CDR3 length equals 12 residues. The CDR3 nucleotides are TGTGCCAGCAGCTCCGCCGGTAACACCATATATTTT. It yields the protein CASSSAGNTIYF.

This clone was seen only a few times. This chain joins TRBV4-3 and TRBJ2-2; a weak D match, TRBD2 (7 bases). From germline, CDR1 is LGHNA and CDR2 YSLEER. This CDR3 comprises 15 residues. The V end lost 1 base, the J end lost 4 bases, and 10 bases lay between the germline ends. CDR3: CASSQGGGSTGELFF. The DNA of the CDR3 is TGCGCCAGCAGCCAAGGGGGGGGCAGCACCGGGGAGCTGTTTTTT.

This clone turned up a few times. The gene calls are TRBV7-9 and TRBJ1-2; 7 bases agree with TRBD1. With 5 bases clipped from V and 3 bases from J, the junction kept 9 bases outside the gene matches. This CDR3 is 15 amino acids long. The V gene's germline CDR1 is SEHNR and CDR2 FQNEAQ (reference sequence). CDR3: CASSPGQVADYGYTF. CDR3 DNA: TGTGCCAGCAGCCCAGGACAGGTGGCGGACTATGGCTACACCTTC.